One and the same sample provided the 8 T cell receptor beta chains below, sequenced in a study of blood T cells in healthy people across ages. Primed by a sample-barcoded 5' primer and a J-beta primer mix, a second PCR proceeded for roughly 7 to 12 cycles. In TCRdb, the 5' RACE reads were re-called with MiXCR into one record per CDR3 protein. This table has fewer than 800,000 distinct CDR3 sequences, 49% appearing once. Sequencing was carried out using blood. These receptors were collected from a woman in her sixties in good health.

V gene TRBV21-1 combines with J gene TRBJ2-7; TRBD1, the table's D call, was not compared with the DNA. TRBV21-1 is reported as a pseudogene. The CDR3 covers 16 residues. CDR3 amino acids: CASSKKKGDRAYEQYF. CDR3 nucleotides: TGTGCCAGCAGCAAAAAAAAGGGGGACAGAGCCTACGAGCAGTACTTC.

V gene TRBV6-1 combines with J gene TRBJ2-6; 7 bases align to TRBD1. CDR3 length: 17 amino acids. The germline gives CDR1 MNHNS, CDR2 SASEGT. Losses at the gene ends were 4 bases for V and 0 bases for J; bases not matched to a gene: 6. In nucleotides, the CDR3 is TGTGCCAGCAGTGCTGGGGACAGCTCCTCTGGGGCCAACGTCCTGACTTTC. It codes for CASSAGDSSSGANVLTF.

This clonotype was recorded at least ten times. The V gene is TRBV28, the J gene TRBJ1-1, with unresolved D. V was clipped by 6 bases and J by 1 base, with 15 bases between them. CDR3 length: 15 amino acids. The germline V gene has CDR1 MDHEN and CDR2 SYDVKM. In DNA, the CDR3 is TGTGCCAGCAGCTTCCCTAGGGAACCGAACACTGAAGCTTTCTTT. Its protein product is CASSFPREPNTEAFF.

V and J are TRBV28 and TRBJ2-7; D is possibly TRBD1 or TRBD2 (5 bases each). Germline loops: CDR1 MDHEN, CDR2 SYDVKM. CDR3 length equals 18 residues. The V gene lost 6 bases and the J gene lost 3 bases, with 27 bases spanning the gap. The CDR3 DNA reads as TGTGCCAGCAGCCGGGGACCCTCGGCGTCAGGACAAGGCTACGAGCAGTACTTC. This codes for CASSRGPSASGQGYEQYF.

The CDR3 DNA follows: TGTGCCAGCAGCGTAAGCTTTGCGGGGGAGCAGTTCTTC. Protein sequence: CASSVSFAGEQFF. The chain combines TRBV9 with TRBJ2-1, with D perhaps matching TRBD2 (6 bases). Trimming took off 1 base at V and 10 bases at J, with 12 bases between the two ends. Germline V gene lookup returns CDR1 SGDLS and CDR2 YYNGEE. This CDR3 is built from 13 residues. Full variable domain (outside the CDR3, taken from reference TRBV9 and TRBJ2-1): DSGVTQTPKHLITATGQRVTLRCSPRSGDLSVYWYQQSLDQGLQFLIQYYNGEERAKGNILERFSAQQFPDLHSELNLSSLELGDSALYFCASSVSFAGEQFFGPGTRLTVL.

For the CDR3, the DNA is TGCGCCAGTCGACAGGGTATAGAGACCCAGTACTTC. It translates to CASRQGIETQYF. The gene calls are TRBV5-1 and TRBJ2-5; 7 bases match TRBD1. The CDR3 has 12 residues. CDR1 is SGHRS, CDR2 YFSETQ, per germline. V shed 8 bases and J 4 bases; nucleotides not matched to a gene: 5.

The chain recombines TRBV29-1 with TRBJ2-1; D possibly corresponds to TRBD1 (6 bases). The end of the DNA is better explained by TRBJ2-7, so the J call may be wrong. In germline, CDR1 is SQVTM, CDR2 ANQGSEA. The length of the CDR3 is 14 residues. The CDR3 region has the DNA TGCAGCGTGAGGGGGATAAGAGTTTACAATGAGCAGTACTTC. Encoded protein: CSVRGIRVYNEQYF.

V gene TRBV11-3 combines with J gene TRBJ2-3; D might be TRBD1 or TRBD2, each matching 5 bases. CDR3 size: 16 residues. Germline V gene sequence: CDR1 SGHNT, CDR2 YENEEA. Trimming cost V 6 bases and J 0 bases, with 16 bases left between them. DNA of the CDR3: TGTGCCAGCAGTCCAGGGATCGGCGGGAGCACAGATACGCAGTATTTT. This translates into CASSPGIGGSTDTQYF.